The sequence of this T cell receptor beta chain was determined in a study of T cells in Graves' hyperthyroidism and ophthalmopathy. Authors of the study amplified TCR beta CDR3 regions from RNA transcripts. The HTBI primer set drove a first-round RT-PCR of the TCR CDR3. TCRdb re-called the multiplex PCR reads through MiXCR, storing one row per CDR3 protein. The sample records approximately 620,000 distinct CDR3 sequences, approximately 14% being singletons. The CDR3 covers 13 residues. Germline CDR1 reads MNHEY; CDR2 reads SVGAGI. With 8 bases removed from V and 8 bases from J, the gap between germline ends came to 17 bases.

The source of this sequence is a woman aged 25 to 45 with Graves' hyperthyroidism that later progressed to Graves' ophthalmopathy. Sequencing was done on a sample of blood. The gene calls are TRBV6-5 and TRBJ2-3; tentative D call: TRBD2 (6 bases). CDR3 sequence reads: CASGAERRGTQYF. Here the CDR3 DNA reads TGTGCCAGCGGCGCGGAGAGGAGGGGTACGCAGTATTTT.